The clone carrying this TCR beta chain occurred many times. This beta chain is off target for a library built for alpha chains, so its abundance means little. A unique molecular identifier was attached to every TCR cDNA molecule. TCRdb analysed the 5' RACE reads with MiXCR anew, one entry per CDR3 protein. The repertoire holds fewer than 16,000 distinct CDR3 sequences, around 3.3% seen once, with approximately 10% in the top ten. Time point given: sample taken at primary tumor resection. Patients with untreated early-stage non-small cell lung cancer, numbering around 71, were the donors. Unsorted samples of tumor, nontumor lung or frozen PBMC had their whole RNA sequenced. The source of the sample is a study of spatial heterogeneity in lung cancer. Overall study context: In raw reads, more than 8.5 appearances on average were recorded for each unique TCR and UMI combination.

Trimming took off 0 bases at V and 8 bases at J, with 16 bases between the two ends. The length of the CDR3 is 16 residues. Per the germline V gene, CDR1 is LGHNA and CDR2 is YNFKEQ. This material consisted of normal lung tissue next to the tumor, taken at surgery. The chain couples TRBV4-2 to TRBJ1-4; D uncertain. This TCR was sampled from a male donor with early-stage non-small cell lung cancer. In DNA form, the CDR3 reads TGTGCCAGCAGCCAAGATATGCCGGGAATGGGCGAAAAACTGTTTTTT. It is translated as CASSQDMPGMGEKLFF.